This T cell receptor beta chain came from a study of Graves' ophthalmopathy and Graves' hyperthyroidism. About the study: Hyperthyroidism was considered stable when no ophthalmopathy appeared within 18 months of follow-up. Findings and limits, study-wide: For predicting ophthalmopathy progression, the model had about 66% sensitivity and around 72% specificity. Blood also carried most expanded thyroid clonotypes exceeding 0.001 frequency.

The TCR beta CDR3 regions underwent amplification from RNA transcripts. First-round RT-PCR relied on HTBI primers, and a second-round multiplex PCR came next. TCRdb fed the multiplex PCR reads into MiXCR, producing one record per CDR3 protein. The table has over a million distinct CDR3 sequences, roughly 35% seen once; the top ten hold 8.5% to 14%. This CDR3 comprises 11 residues. The ends were cut back, 6 bases at V and 5 bases at J, with 7 bases in the middle. Hyperthyroidism in these 18- to 65-year-old patients was newly diagnosed, lasting under 2 months. This clonotype has a count of ten or more. Its target is not known.

Material for sequencing was peripheral blood or thyroid tissue (not recorded which). This receptor was identified in an adult man with Graves' hyperthyroidism. The rearrangement links TRBV12-3 or TRBV12-4 to TRBJ1-1; D call uncertain. DNA for the CDR3: TGTGCCAGCAGCCGGAGGACTGAAGCTTTCTTT. Translating it yields CASSRRTEAFF.